This T cell receptor (beta chain) stems from a study of blood T cells in healthy people across ages. V was trimmed by 5 bases and J by 13 bases, leaving 12 bases between them. Germline values: CDR1 SGHVS, CDR2 FQNEAQ. This CDR3 contains 11 residues. Notes on the study in general: Observed TCR beta diversity per million T cells went down as age went up. This fall followed a roughly linear course with age.

In its sample, this clonotype was seen once. Its antigen is not identified. Primed by a sample-barcoded 5' primer and a J-beta primer mix, a second PCR proceeded for 7 to 11 cycles. TCRdb independently ran MiXCR on the 5' RACE reads; one entry per CDR3 protein. The profile shows roughly 1.9 million distinct CDR3 sequences, roughly two fifths of them singletons. This receptor was obtained from a human donor in good health. The source material was blood. This chain uses TRBV7-8 with TRBJ1-5; D is possibly TRBD1 (6 bases). The CDR3: CASSTDSAQHF. The CDR3 nucleotides read TGTGCCAGCAGCACGGACAGCGCTCAGCATTTT.